The 5 T cell receptor beta chains presented below share a single source sample, sequenced in a study of T cells in Graves' hyperthyroidism and ophthalmopathy. Using RNA transcripts as the source, TCR beta CDR3 regions were amplified. The HTBI set primed first-round TCR CDR3 RT-PCR. TCRdb called the multiplex PCR reads again in MiXCR, with one record for every CDR3 protein. The sample lists almost 600,000 distinct CDR3 sequences, just over 45% seen once, with about 8.3% in the top ten. Sequencing was performed on peripheral blood or thyroid tissue (not recorded which). The origin of the receptors is a woman in her late teens or twenties with Graves' hyperthyroidism.

The chain combines TRBV20-1 with TRBJ2-5; TRBD2 aligns across 7 bases. The end of the DNA fits TRBJ2-1 better, so the J call may be wrong. This CDR3 is 15 amino acids long. Germline CDR1 is DFQATT and CDR2 is SNEGSKA (reference sequence). As DNA, the CDR3 is TGCAGTGCTCACAAGCGGGGAAGGTCCTACAATGAGCAGTTCTTC. This sequence encodes CSAHKRGRSYNEQFF.

This clonotype appeared a single time. The gene calls are TRBV15 and TRBJ1-1; no firm D call. V shed 3 bases and J shed 6 bases, with 14 bases lying between them. The CDR3 consists of 14 residues. Per germline, CDR1 LNHNV and CDR2 YYDKDF (reference sequence). CDR3: CATSSDSEFSEAFF. CDR3 bases: TGTGCCACCAGCAGCGACTCGGAGTTCTCTGAAGCTTTCTTT.

This clonotype has only one observation. A much more abundant neighbour one base away suggests this may be a read error. The chain recombines TRBV7-9 with TRBJ1-1; TRBD1 aligns across 9 bases. Per germline, CDR1 SEHNR and CDR2 FQNEAQ (reference sequence). There are 17 residues in the CDR3. CDR3 DNA sequence: TGCGCCAGCAGCTTGAGCAGGACAGGGGTGTCGAACACTGAAGCTTTCTTT. The encoded protein is CASSLSRTGVSNTEAFF.

This clonotype occurred many times. The chain joins TRBV2 to TRBJ1-4; the D is unclear. Germline CDR1 and CDR2: SNHLY and FYNNEI. Trimming took off 8 bases at V and 7 bases at J, with 20 bases between the two ends. CDR3 length: 15 residues. The DNA for the CDR3 is TGTGCCAGCTCCGTGGGGAATAGTCGGGGTGAAAAACTGTTTTTT. This translates into CASSVGNSRGEKLFF.

The chain recombines TRBV2 with TRBJ2-7, with TRBD1 matching 9 bases. CDR3 length equals 14 residues. Germline CDR1 SNHLY, CDR2 FYNNEI. J lost 5 bases, V lost 6 bases, and 8 bases had no gene match. The CDR3 bases are TGTGCCAGCAGCTTCGACAGGGGGTTTAACGAGCAGTACTTC. The encoded protein is CASSFDRGFNEQYF.